A single TCR beta chain is shown here with its context. One junction end disagrees with the germline gene, perhaps due to a read error. It was with 60 Vbeta and 13 Jbeta primers that the PCR ran. The repertoire was sequenced with immunoSEQ multiplex PCR; TCRdb's copy has only in-frame clones and lacks some. This table has around 140,000 clones, about four fifths appearing once. The CDR3 runs to 15 residues. Germline CDR1 and CDR2: SEHNR and FQNEAQ (reference sequence). The data stem from a study of cytomegalovirus exposure and HLA in healthy donors. The chain has TRBV7-9 and TRBJ2-5; tentatively, D is TRBD1 (8 bases). Sequencing was carried out using PBMCs. This receptor was taken from a male donor in good health and CMV-seronegative. The DNA of the CDR3 is TGTTCCAGCAGCTTAGTACAGGGGGGGACGGAGACCCAGTACTTC. The encoded protein is CSSSLVQGGTETQYF.